These 10 T cell receptor beta chains were sequenced from one sample in a study of T-cell memory formation after mild COVID-19. TCRdb used MiXCR to reprocess the 5' RACE reads, holding one entry per CDR3 protein. The table includes 110,000 or so distinct CDR3 sequences, 20% to 25% detected once. The sequencing input was PBMCs or a T cell subset sorted from them (not recorded which). All receptors come from a young man who had mild COVID-19 (a few samples of this study predate the infection). Cell type and time point are not known.

The chain links TRBV9 to TRBJ2-3; no reliable D call. The CDR3 sequence is 14 residues long. Deletions cut 0 bases from V and 4 bases from J, with 9 bases between. Germline V gene data show CDR1 as SGDLS and CDR2 as YYNGEE. CDR3 bases: TGTGCCAGCAGCGTAGAAGTACCGCCAGATACGCAGTATTTT. The encoded protein is CASSVEVPPDTQYF.

This chain uses TRBV5-1 with TRBJ2-1, with D possibly TRBD2 on 6 matching bases. This CDR3 contains 16 residues. Trimming left V 4 bases short and J 0 bases short, with 14 bases between. The germline V gene has CDR1 SGHRS and CDR2 YFSETQ. In nucleotides, the CDR3 is TGCGCCAGCAGCGTTAGCGGTCAAAGCTCCTACAATGAGCAGTTCTTC. Amino acid sequence: CASSVSGQSSYNEQFF.

This clonotype turned up a few times. The genes are TRBV4-1 and TRBJ2-2; TRBD1 is a possible D gene (5 bases). V was trimmed by 5 bases and J by 0 bases, leaving 13 bases between them. The CDR3 runs 16 residues. Germline values: CDR1 MGHRA, CDR2 YSYEKL. In nucleotides, the CDR3 is TGCGCCAGCAGCTTTAGGGGCTCCCCGAACACCGGGGAGCTGTTTTTT. Translation gives CASSFRGSPNTGELFF.

This clonotype was counted many times. CDR3 region: CASSLRRRNYGYTF. The DNA of the CDR3 is TGTGCCAGCAGTTTACGGCGACGGAACTATGGCTACACCTTC. The chain employs TRBV28 and TRBJ1-2; D remains ambiguous. Germline loops: CDR1 MDHEN, CDR2 SYDVKM. V shed 2 bases and J shed 2 bases, with 9 bases lying between them. CDR3 size: 14 residues.

The CDR3 DNA is TGTGCCAGCAGTTTAATGGGGGGGGGGTCCACAGATACGCAGTATTTT. It codes for CASSLMGGGSTDTQYF. The rearrangement links TRBV12-3 or TRBV12-4 to TRBJ2-3; TRBD2 aligns across 7 bases. The junction had 7 bases not matched to a gene; V was cut back by 2 bases and J by 2 bases. The length of the CDR3 is 16 residues.

In its sample, this clonotype was seen a few times. The chain combines TRBV4-1 with TRBJ2-7; 10 nucleotides agree with TRBD1. Germline V gene lookup returns CDR1 MGHRA and CDR2 YSYEKL. The CDR3 loop spans 17 amino acids. V was clipped by 2 bases and J by 0 bases; unmatched bases: 7. The CDR3 DNA follows: TGCGCCAGCAGCCAAAGCGCCCGGACAGGGGGCTCCTACGAGCAGTACTTC. Encoded protein: CASSQSARTGGSYEQYF.

This chain connects TRBV12-3 or TRBV12-4 to TRBJ2-5, with TRBD2 identical over 12 bases. J gave up 7 bases and V 5 bases, and 8 bases lay outside the gene matches. CDR3 size: 15 residues. The CDR3 protein is CASSPLAGGVWTQYF. CDR3 nucleotide sequence: TGTGCCAGCAGTCCCCTAGCGGGGGGGGTCTGGACCCAGTACTTC.

This clonotype has a count of ten or more. The chain employs TRBV21-1 and TRBJ1-2. TRBV21-1 is a pseudogene. The CDR3 totals 18 residues. CDR3 DNA: TGTGCCAGCAGCAAAGTAGGGCCCTCAAGAAGTACTAACTATGGCTACACCTTC. Translating it yields CASSKVGPSRSTNYGYTF.

This clonotype was picked up a small number of times. This chain links TRBV6-5 with TRBJ1-2, with TRBD1 identical over 8 bases. V was pared by 2 bases and J by 6 bases, with 8 bases of the junction left unmatched. Germline CDR1 reads MNHEY; CDR2 reads SVGAGI. The CDR3 is 15 amino acids. The CDR3 DNA reads TGTGCCAGCAGTTACATGTCAGGGGGCGTCCATGGCTACACCTTC. This sequence encodes CASSYMSGGVHGYTF.

This clonotype was picked up a small number of times. This chain connects TRBV7-6 to TRBJ2-5; no firm D call. Germline V CDR1 and CDR2: SGHVS, FNYEAQ. The CDR3 is 12 amino acids. Trimming pared 5 bases from V and 5 bases from J, leaving 9 bases between. CDR3 loop: CASSPGEETQYF. The CDR3 DNA reads TGTGCCAGCAGCCCCGGAGAGGAGACCCAGTACTTC.